These T cell receptor beta chains were read from a single sample in a study of cytomegalovirus exposure and HLA in healthy donors. Measured with immunoSEQ multiplex PCR; TCRdb has only the in-frame clones, and not every one. This sample yields 95,000 to 100,000 clones, of which roughly 76% are seen a single time; roughly 8% belongs to the top ten. Source material: PBMCs. Every receptor here comes from a human donor in good health. CDR3s include the opening cysteine and the closing phenylalanine or tryptophan. The D gene is left open where the match is weak. Some rows have no size entry. The others give once, few or many, or a class for an expanded clone.

cdr3_nt cdr3_aa d_call j_call clone_size v_call
TGTGCCAGTAGTCTTAGGACAGGGCCGAACACTGAAGCTTTCTTT CASSLRTGPNTEAFF TRBD1 TRBJ1-1 few TRBV19
TGTGCCAGCAGCTTAGCGTTAAGGGGGTTTTCCTACAATGAGCAGTTCTTC CASSLALRGFSYNEQFF NA TRBJ2-1 once TRBV11-3
TGTGCCAGCAGTGTACAGATAAACGAGCAGTACTTC CASSVQINEQYF NA TRBJ2-7 few TRBV2
TGTGCCACCAGCAGAGGAGTTACCGGGGAGCTGTTTTTT CATSRGVTGELFF NA TRBJ2-2 NA TRBV15
TGCGCCAGCAACCCGGGACAGGGGTGGAATGAGCAGTTCTTC CASNPGQGWNEQFF TRBD1 TRBJ2-1 NA TRBV5-1
TGTGCCAGCAGCTTGGGGGGGGATAATTCACCCCTCCACTTT CASSLGGDNSPLHF NA TRBJ1-6 NA TRBV7-8
TGTGCCAGCAACCTTGGGACAGAACAAGAGACCCAGTACTTC CASNLGTEQETQYF TRBD1 TRBJ2-5 NA TRBV6-5
TGCGCCAGCAGCCGAGGATCGACAGGACCGAACACCGGGGAGCTGTTTTTT CASSRGSTGPNTGELFF NA TRBJ2-2 NA TRBV5-1
TGTGCCATCAGTGCTCTCAACTATGGCTACACCTTC CAISALNYGYTF NA TRBJ1-2 NA TRBV10-3
TGTGCCTGGACTCGGAGCTCCTACAATGAGCAGTTCTTC CAWTRSSYNEQFF NA TRBJ2-1 few TRBV30
TGTGCCAGCAGCCCGGGACAGGGTAACCAGGACGTCCCTAAAAACACCATATATTTT CASSPGQGNQDVPKNTIYF TRBD1 TRBJ1-3 NA TRBV7-8
TGTGCCAGCAGCTCAAGACAGGCCGACCAACAAGAGACCCAGTACTTC CASSSRQADQQETQYF NA TRBJ2-5 once TRBV11-3
TGTGCCAGCAGTTTAAGGGGGCCCGGCTCTGGAAACACCATATATTTT CASSLRGPGSGNTIYF TRBD1 TRBJ1-3 NA TRBV27
TGCGCCAGCAGCCAAGATCCGGGGGGGACCACTGAAGCTTTCTTT CASSQDPGGTTEAFF NA TRBJ1-1 few TRBV4-3
TGTGCCAGCAGCTTTGGCGGGGGAGATACGCAGTATTTT CASSFGGGDTQYF TRBD2 TRBJ2-3 NA TRBV7-2
TGTGCCAGTAGTATAGATGGGACAGGGGCGAACGAGCAGTACTTC CASSIDGTGANEQYF TRBD1 TRBJ2-7 NA TRBV19
TGTGCCAGTAGTATCCCCGGGACTAGCTCCTTCACGGTGTCCTACAATGAGCAGTTCTTC CASSIPGTSSFTVSYNEQFF TRBD2 TRBJ2-1 NA TRBV19
TGTGCCATCGGACAGGGGGCCGGGGAGCTGTTTTTT CAIGQGAGELFF TRBD1 TRBJ2-2 NA TRBV10-3
TGTGCCAGCAGCCGACATAAGGGTAGCGGGAGGTTTGATGAGCAGTTCTTC CASSRHKGSGRFDEQFF TRBD2 TRBJ2-1 NA TRBV5-4
TGCGCCAGCAGCTTGGGGAGCGGATTTGCTAGCACAGATACGCAGTATTTT CASSLGSGFASTDTQYF NA TRBJ2-3 NA TRBV5-1
TGCGCCAGCAGCCGAGACACAGGGGGCGGGTACGAGCAGTACTTC CASSRDTGGGYEQYF TRBD1 TRBJ2-7 NA TRBV5-1
TGTGCCAGTAGCGGGACAGGGAACGGCTACACCTTC CASSGTGNGYTF TRBD1 TRBJ1-2 NA TRBV19
TGCAGCGTTGAAGACCCCAGGGACACTGAAGCTTTCTTT CSVEDPRDTEAFF NA TRBJ1-1 once TRBV29-1
TGTGCCAGCTCAGGAACAGGGGAGAGTGGCTACACCTTC CASSGTGESGYTF TRBD1 TRBJ1-2 NA TRBV18
TGTGCCAGCAGCCCAGGGGGGACAGTCGAGCAGTACTTC CASSPGGTVEQYF NA TRBJ2-7 NA TRBV6-1
TGTGCCAGCAGCTTGTTAGGGGTGGAGACCCAGTACTTC CASSLLGVETQYF NA TRBJ2-5 NA TRBV5-6
TGTGCCAGCAGCTTAGCCTCAGGGGTAGAGACCCAGTACTTC CASSLASGVETQYF NA TRBJ2-5 NA TRBV7-9
TGTGCCATCAGTGAGTTTAGGACTAGCGGTGTAGGCGCCAAAAACATTCAGTACTTC CAISEFRTSGVGAKNIQYF TRBD2 TRBJ2-4 NA TRBV10-3
TGTGCCAGCAGTGATCCGGGTTGGGACACTGAAGCTTTCTTT CASSDPGWDTEAFF NA TRBJ1-1 few TRBV2
TGTGCCAGCAGTGGGACTAGGGCACAAGAGACCCAGTACTTC CASSGTRAQETQYF TRBD2 TRBJ2-5 NA TRBV6-5
TGTGCCAGCAGTAGAACAGGGGAGTACGAGCAGTACTTC CASSRTGEYEQYF TRBD1 TRBJ2-7 NA TRBV27
TGTGCCAGCAGCTTAGATCCTGGGTGGAGCACTGAAGCTTTCTTT CASSLDPGWSTEAFF NA TRBJ1-1 NA TRBV11-2
TGCGCCAGCAGCTTGAGACAGGGGGCCTACAATGAGCAGTTCTTC CASSLRQGAYNEQFF TRBD1 TRBJ2-1 NA TRBV5-1
TGTGCCAGCAGAAGGGGTGCCGGGGAGCTGTTTTTT CASRRGAGELFF NA TRBJ2-2 once TRBV14
TGTGCCAGCAGCCCGACAGGGAGGCAGCCCCAGCATTTT CASSPTGRQPQHF TRBD1 TRBJ1-5 NA TRBV6-1
TGCGCCAGCAGCTTGTTAACCAACGTAGCGGGAGGGCAAGATACGCAGTATTTT CASSLLTNVAGGQDTQYF TRBD2 TRBJ2-3 NA TRBV5-1
TGCGCCAGCAGCCAAGAAAGGACCGGGACAGGGGCCCCCGATACGCAGTATTTT CASSQERTGTGAPDTQYF TRBD1 TRBJ2-3 NA TRBV4-1
TGTGCCAGCAGCGTCGGACAGGGGCTTACCTACGAGCAGTACTTC CASSVGQGLTYEQYF TRBD1 TRBJ2-7 NA TRBV9
TGTGCCAGCAGCACGGGACTAGCGGGAGGAAAAGAGACCCAGTACTTC CASSTGLAGGKETQYF TRBD2 TRBJ2-5 NA TRBV7-2
TGTGCCAGCAGCCAACGAGGGGGCCTAGCCCACGAGCAGTACTTC CASSQRGGLAHEQYF TRBD1 TRBJ2-7 NA TRBV14
TGTGCCAGCAGCTTTCCCGGGGGAGATACGCAGTATTTT CASSFPGGDTQYF NA TRBJ2-3 NA TRBV7-2
TGTGCCAGCTCCCCCAGGACAGGAACAAACTATGGCTACACCTTC CASSPRTGTNYGYTF TRBD1 TRBJ1-2 NA TRBV18
TGTGCCAGCAGTTTAACGGGTGTGTTGGATACGCAGTATTTT CASSLTGVLDTQYF NA TRBJ2-3 NA TRBV25-1
TGTGCCATCAGTCCCCAGGGCAGCGCCACTGAAGCTTTCTTT CAISPQGSATEAFF NA TRBJ1-1 NA TRBV10-3
TGCGCCAGCAGCGGATCACTTCGACAGGGGGTTTTCTATGGCTACACCTTC CASSGSLRQGVFYGYTF TRBD1 TRBJ1-2 NA TRBV4-1
TGTGCCACCAGATACGGGGGATACCAAGAGACCCAGTACTTC CATRYGGYQETQYF NA TRBJ2-5 once TRBV15
TGTGCCAGCAGCGTAGAGGCAGGGGGGACCTACGAGCAGTACTTC CASSVEAGGTYEQYF NA TRBJ2-7 once TRBV9
TGTGCCAGTAGTTCCCGACTGAGGGAAGCTTTCTTT CASSSRLREAFF NA TRBJ1-1 NA TRBV19
TGTGCCAGCAGCCGGGGACTAGCGGGGGGGCACCAAGAGACCCAGTACTTC CASSRGLAGGHQETQYF TRBD2 TRBJ2-5 NA TRBV7-6
TGTGCCAGCAGCGCGGCAGGGGCGGTTGGAAACACCATATATTTT CASSAAGAVGNTIYF NA TRBJ1-3 NA TRBV27
TGCAGCGTTGATCTAGGACAGGGGTTGGATACGCAGTATTTT CSVDLGQGLDTQYF TRBD1 TRBJ2-3 NA TRBV29-1
TGTGCCAGCTCCACGGGACTAATCTACGAGCAGTACTTC CASSTGLIYEQYF TRBD2 TRBJ2-7 NA TRBV18